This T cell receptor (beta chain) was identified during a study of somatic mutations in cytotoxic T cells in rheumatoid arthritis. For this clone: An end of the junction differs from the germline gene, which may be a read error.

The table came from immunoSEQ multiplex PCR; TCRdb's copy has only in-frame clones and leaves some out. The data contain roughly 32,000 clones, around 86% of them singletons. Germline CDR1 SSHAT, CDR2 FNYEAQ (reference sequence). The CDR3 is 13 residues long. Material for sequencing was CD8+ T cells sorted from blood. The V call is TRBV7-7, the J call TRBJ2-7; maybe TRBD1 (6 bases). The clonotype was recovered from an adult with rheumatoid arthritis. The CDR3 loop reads CASSLEQGYEQYF. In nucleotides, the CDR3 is TGTGCTAGCAGCTTAGAACAGGGCTACGAGCAGTACTTC.